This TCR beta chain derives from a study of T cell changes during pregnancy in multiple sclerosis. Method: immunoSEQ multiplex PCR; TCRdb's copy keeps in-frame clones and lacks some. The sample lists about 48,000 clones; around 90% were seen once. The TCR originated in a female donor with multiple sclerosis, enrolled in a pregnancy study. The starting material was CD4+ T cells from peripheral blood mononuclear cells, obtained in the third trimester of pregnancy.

The CDR3 DNA follows: TGTGCCACCAGCAGAGATCTTCTGACCGGGGAGCTGTTTTTT. It yields the protein CATSRDLLTGELFF. The rearrangement links TRBV15 to TRBJ2-2; D is unclear. The length of the CDR3 is 14 residues. Germline V gene lookup returns CDR1 LNHNV and CDR2 YYDKDF (reference sequence). V was cut by 0 bases and J by 5 bases, with 7 bases left in between.